The rows below give T cell receptor beta chains drawn from one sample of a study of shared clonotypes between healthy human individuals. Assay used: immunoSEQ multiplex PCR; TCRdb lists only in-frame clones, some missing. The sample contains around 640,000 clones, around 96% of which appear only once. Sequencing input: naive CD8+ T cells sorted from blood. The receptors were sampled from a young woman in good health. Each CDR3 is given with its conserved first and last residue. D genes are given only for firm matches. Size is omitted from some rows. Given values are once, few, many or a class for expanded clones.

CDR3 protein: CASSARDSVSNEKLFF
CDR3 DNA: TGTGCCAGTAGTGCCCGGGACAGCGTTTCTAATGAAAAACTGTTTTTT
D gene: TRBD1
V gene: TRBV19
J gene: TRBJ1-4
clone size: -

CDR3 protein: CASSVDVGQFYEQYF
CDR3 DNA: TGTGCCAGCAGCGTAGATGTGGGACAGTTCTACGAGCAGTACTTC
D gene: TRBD1
V gene: TRBV9
J gene: TRBJ2-7
clone size: once

CDR3 protein: CASSQVEGGETEAFF
CDR3 DNA: TGTGCCAGCAGTCAGGTTGAGGGTGGAGAGACTGAAGCTTTCTTT
D gene: -
V gene: TRBV4-2
J gene: TRBJ1-1
clone size: -

CDR3 protein: CASSAKVGLSYEQYF
CDR3 DNA: TGTGCCAGCAGCGCAAAGGTGGGCCTAAGCTACGAGCAGTACTTC
D gene: -
V gene: TRBV7-9
J gene: TRBJ2-7
clone size: -

CDR3 protein: CASSFGDSSSYEQYF
CDR3 DNA: TGTGCCAGCAGTTTCGGGGACAGCAGCTCCTACGAGCAGTACTTC
D gene: TRBD1
V gene: TRBV28
J gene: TRBJ2-7
clone size: -

CDR3 protein: CASSLTGENTEAFF
CDR3 DNA: TGTGCCAGCAGCCTTACGGGGGAGAACACTGAAGCTTTCTTT
D gene: -
V gene: TRBV11-2
J gene: TRBJ1-1
clone size: -

CDR3 protein: CASSGTLDNEQFF
CDR3 DNA: TGTGCCAGCAGTGGTACTCTGGACAATGAGCAGTTCTTC
D gene: -
V gene: TRBV2
J gene: TRBJ2-1
clone size: -

CDR3 protein: CASSFGPTYEQYF
CDR3 DNA: TGTGCCAGCAGTTTCGGGCCGACCTACGAGCAGTACTTC
D gene: -
V gene: TRBV28
J gene: TRBJ2-7
clone size: -

CDR3 protein: CASSPTRLSTEAFF
CDR3 DNA: TGTGCCAGCAGTCCCACGAGACTCAGCACTGAAGCTTTCTTT
D gene: -
V gene: TRBV28
J gene: TRBJ1-1
clone size: -

CDR3 protein: CASLTNTEAFF
CDR3 DNA: TGTGCCAGCCTCACTAACACTGAAGCTTTCTTT
D gene: -
V gene: TRBV27
J gene: TRBJ1-1
clone size: -

CDR3 protein: CASSQANLGGPYEQYF
CDR3 DNA: TGCGCCAGCAGCCAAGCAAACCTCGGAGGGCCCTACGAGCAGTACTTC
D gene: -
V gene: TRBV4-1
J gene: TRBJ2-7
clone size: -

CDR3 protein: CASSAGWGDIQYF
CDR3 DNA: TGTGCCAGCAGTGCAGGGTGGGGGGACATTCAGTACTTC
D gene: -
V gene: TRBV6-6
J gene: TRBJ2-4
clone size: -

CDR3 protein: CASSQVPPGRSNQPQHF
CDR3 DNA: TGTGCCAGCAGTCAAGTCCCCCCGGGTAGGAGCAATCAGCCCCAGCATTTT
D gene: -
V gene: TRBV27
J gene: TRBJ1-5
clone size: -

CDR3 protein: CASGGTSGTYTDTQYF
CDR3 DNA: TGCGCCAGCGGGGGGACTAGCGGGACTTACACAGATACGCAGTATTTT
D gene: TRBD2
V gene: TRBV4-1
J gene: TRBJ2-3
clone size: -

CDR3 protein: CASSHQIQGLSAQIYGYTF
CDR3 DNA: TGTGCCAGCAGCCACCAGATACAGGGGCTTTCGGCGCAAATCTATGGCTACACCTTC
D gene: TRBD1
V gene: TRBV7-8
J gene: TRBJ1-2
clone size: -

CDR3 protein: CASRPGLAGDTGELFF
CDR3 DNA: TGTGCCAGCAGACCGGGACTAGCGGGAGACACCGGGGAGCTGTTTTTT
D gene: TRBD2
V gene: TRBV28
J gene: TRBJ2-2
clone size: -